The 21 T cell receptor beta chains presented below share a single source sample, sequenced in a study of CD8 T cells in Susac syndrome. Random hexamers were used to reverse transcribe the RNA input (roughly 0.5 to 1 ug). Each CDR3 protein is one row after TCRdb ran MiXCR on the immunoSEQ multiplex PCR reads. The sample includes more than 100,000 distinct CDR3 sequences, around 96% of them seen just once. Source material: CD4+ T cells from PBMCs. All receptors come from a human donor in good health.

This clonotype was seen once. The chain recombines TRBV2 with TRBJ2-1; no clear D gene. TRBJ2-7 explains the end of the DNA better; the J call may be wrong. Germline lookup yields CDR1 SNHLY and CDR2 FYNNEI. This CDR3 is built from 12 residues. The CDR3 DNA reads as TGTGCCAGCAGTTCAGATGGCTACGAGCAGTACTTC. Translation: CASSSDGYEQYF.

The rearrangement uses TRBV7-9 and TRBJ2-7; D call uncertain. V lost 5 bases to trimming and J lost 9 bases, with 17 bases between them. Germline V CDR1 and CDR2: SEHNR, FQNEAQ (reference sequence). This CDR3 has 13 residues. The CDR3 loop is CASSPPVSPVQYF. For the CDR3, the DNA is TGTGCCAGCAGCCCCCCTGTATCCCCGGTGCAGTACTTC.

V gene TRBV7-9 combines with J gene TRBJ2-3, with D unresolved. CDR3 length: 13 amino acids. Germline CDR1 is SEHNR and CDR2 is FQNEAQ (reference sequence). Trimming shortened V by 3 bases and J by 2 bases, and 6 bases separated the two germline ends. The CDR3 region is CASSLDPTDTQYF. The CDR3 bases are TGTGCCAGCAGCTTGGACCCCACAGATACGCAGTATTTT.

The rearrangement uses TRBV19 and TRBJ1-5; D is unresolved. Germline V lookup: CDR1 LNHDA, CDR2 SQIVND (reference sequence). V gave up 3 bases and J gave up 3 bases, with 12 bases separating them. There are 15 residues in the CDR3. The CDR3 loop reads CASSIEGQVNQPQHF. The CDR3 region has the DNA TGTGCCAGTAGTATTGAGGGTCAGGTCAATCAGCCCCAGCATTTT.

J is TRBJ2-7 and V is TRBV7-9; 7 bases align to TRBD2. The CDR3 is 14 residues long. Germline lookup yields CDR1 SEHNR and CDR2 FQNEAQ (reference sequence). The V and J ends lost 6 bases and 4 bases, in that order; junction bases with no gene match: 9. DNA of the CDR3: TGTGCCAGCAGTTCCGGGGGGAGGGAGTACGAGCAGTACTTC. Its translation is CASSSGGREYEQYF.

The chain links TRBV3-1 to TRBJ1-2, with D possibly being TRBD1 (5 bases). CDR1 is LGHDT and CDR2 is YNNKEL in the germline V gene (reference sequence). The CDR3 extends over 14 amino acids. The V end was cut by 5 bases, the J end by 6 bases, with 16 bases between. The CDR3 sequence is CASSFDSPRNGYTF. CDR3 sequence (DNA): TGTGCCAGCAGCTTTGACAGCCCGAGGAATGGCTACACCTTC.

The V and J genes are TRBV7-9 and TRBJ2-7; unclear D gene. The V and J ends lost 2 bases and 6 bases respectively, with 5 bases between them. This CDR3 region has 11 residues. CDR1 is SEHNR and CDR2 is FQNEAQ in the germline V gene (reference sequence). The CDR3 protein is CASSLTREQYF. The CDR3, as DNA: TGTGCCAGCAGCTTAACCCGCGAGCAGTACTTC.

Only one count was recorded for this clonotype. V usage is TRBV2 and J usage is TRBJ2-6; D possibly corresponds to TRBD1 (5 bases). V was cut by 6 bases and J by 1 base, with 7 bases left in between. The CDR3 extends over 14 amino acids. CDR1 is SNHLY and CDR2 is FYNNEI in the germline V gene. The CDR3 sequence: CASRQGSGANVLTF. The CDR3 DNA is TGTGCCAGCAGGCAGGGTTCTGGGGCCAACGTCCTGACTTTC.

The V call is TRBV15, the J call TRBJ2-5; 11 bases match TRBD2. CDR1 LNHNV and CDR2 YYDKDF come from the germline V gene (reference sequence). The CDR3 covers 17 residues. V trimming: 0 bases; J trimming: 1 base; junction bases outside the gene matches: 4. This chain's CDR3 is CATSRDLLAGVQETQYF. CDR3 DNA: TGTGCCACCAGCAGAGATCTACTAGCGGGAGTCCAAGAGACCCAGTACTTC.

The chain combines TRBV30 with TRBJ2-7, with 8 bases that match TRBD1. The ends lost 0 bases at V and 2 bases at J; junction bases unmatched: 3. The CDR3 consists of 14 residues. The V gene's germline CDR1 is GTSNPN and CDR2 SVGIG (reference sequence). The CDR3 nucleotides read TGTGCCTGGAGTGTAGCAGGGGGCCCCTACGAGCAGTACTTC. Protein product: CAWSVAGGPYEQYF.

V is TRBV11-2 and J is TRBJ2-5; tentative D call: TRBD1 (5 bases). The V and J ends lost 4 bases and 5 bases respectively, with 17 bases between them. The CDR3 has 15 residues. Germline V gene sequence: CDR1 SGHAT, CDR2 FQNNGV. CDR3 nucleotide sequence: TGTGCCAGCAGCTCCGTGATGGGGCTTCGCGAGACCCAGTACTTC. Amino acids: CASSSVMGLRETQYF.

The rearrangement links TRBV28 to TRBJ2-7; TRBD2 is a possible D gene (6 bases). The CDR3 consists of 17 residues. V was pared by 3 bases and J by 9 bases, with 27 bases between. Per the germline V gene, CDR1 is MDHEN and CDR2 is SYDVKM. The DNA for the CDR3 is TGTGCCAGCAGTTTCCGTCAGGGATCGGGAGAACAGCTAAGGCAGTACTTC. It translates to CASSFRQGSGEQLRQYF.

The genes are TRBV3-1 and TRBJ1-2; unclear D gene. V was pared by 0 bases and J by 7 bases, with 21 bases between. The germline V gene has CDR1 LGHDT and CDR2 YNNKEL (reference sequence). This CDR3 contains 17 residues. The CDR3 coding sequence is TGTGCCAGCAGCCAAGAGGGTTTGCGGCCCGAACCTGGTGGCTACACCTTC. Amino acid sequence: CASSQEGLRPEPGGYTF.

The genes are TRBV5-1 and TRBJ2-7; D is uncertain. The germline CDR1 and CDR2 sequences are SGHRS and YFSETQ. Trimming pared 0 bases from V and 6 bases from J, leaving 10 bases between. CDR3 size: 13 residues. The CDR3 sequence: CASSLVVDREQYF. DNA of the CDR3: TGCGCCAGCAGCTTGGTCGTCGACCGCGAGCAGTACTTC.

The chain is built from TRBV19 and TRBJ2-4; D may match TRBD1 or TRBD2 (5 bases each). The germline CDR1 and CDR2 sequences are LNHDA and SQIVND (reference sequence). With 7 bases removed from V and 5 bases from J, the gap between germline ends came to 12 bases. The CDR3 is 13 amino acids. The CDR3 is CASTSRDQNIQYF. Written as DNA, the CDR3 is TGTGCCAGTACGTCCAGGGACCAAAACATTCAGTACTTC.

V is TRBV29-1 and J is TRBJ2-4, with D possibly being TRBD1 or TRBD2 (7 bases each). There are 13 residues in the CDR3. V dropped 6 bases and J dropped 4 bases, with 13 bases sitting between them. CDR1 and CDR2 from the germline V gene are SQVTM and ANQGSEA. In DNA form, the CDR3 reads TGCAGCGTCCAGGGGGGGGCGAAAAACATTCAGTACTTC. This encodes CSVQGGAKNIQYF.

This chain uses TRBV3-1 with TRBJ2-1; TRBD2 matches 8 bases. The germline V gene encodes CDR1 LGHDT and CDR2 YNNKEL (reference sequence). The CDR3 totals 13 residues. The V segment lost 1 base and the J segment 8 bases; nucleotides outside the gene matches: 1. The CDR3 nucleotides read TGTGCCAGCAGCCAAGTCGGGGGGGATGAGCAGTTCTTC. Amino acid sequence: CASSQVGGDEQFF.

This clonotype has a single count. The J gene is TRBJ2-7, the V gene TRBV28; D gene unclear. The CDR3 spans 14 residues. The germline CDR1 and CDR2 sequences are MDHEN and SYDVKM. V was clipped by 5 bases and J by 2 bases, with 13 bases between them. The DNA for the CDR3 is TGTGCCAGCAGTCTCGTCGGGCCGACCTACGAGCAGTACTTC. Encoded protein: CASSLVGPTYEQYF.

The chain couples TRBV5-1 to TRBJ2-3; 14 nucleotides line up with TRBD2. The V gene end was trimmed by 2 bases and the J gene end by 10 bases; junction bases not matched to a gene: 9. The CDR3 contains 16 residues. Looked up from germline, CDR1 is SGHRS and CDR2 is YFSETQ. CDR3 loop: CASSFQTSGRGSSQYF. The CDR3 nucleotides are TGCGCCAGCAGCTTCCAGACTAGCGGGAGGGGGAGCTCGCAGTATTTT.

The chain uses TRBV7-9 and TRBJ2-3, with D perhaps TRBD2 (6 bases). The V gene lost 7 bases and the J gene lost 0 bases, with 14 bases spanning the gap. Germline V gene sequence: CDR1 SEHNR, CDR2 FQNEAQ (reference sequence). The CDR3 runs to 15 residues. CDR3 protein: CASTPGVRSTDTQYF. As DNA, the CDR3 is TGTGCCAGCACACCGGGGGTGCGGAGCACAGATACGCAGTATTTT.

V gene TRBV12-3 or TRBV12-4 combines with J gene TRBJ2-1, with a possible D match to TRBD2 (5 bases). The V end was cut by 5 bases, the J end by 8 bases, with 13 bases between. The CDR3 spans 13 residues. CDR3 DNA: TGTGCCAGCAGTCCCCAACTAGTCCATGAGCAGTTCTTC. It encodes CASSPQLVHEQFF.